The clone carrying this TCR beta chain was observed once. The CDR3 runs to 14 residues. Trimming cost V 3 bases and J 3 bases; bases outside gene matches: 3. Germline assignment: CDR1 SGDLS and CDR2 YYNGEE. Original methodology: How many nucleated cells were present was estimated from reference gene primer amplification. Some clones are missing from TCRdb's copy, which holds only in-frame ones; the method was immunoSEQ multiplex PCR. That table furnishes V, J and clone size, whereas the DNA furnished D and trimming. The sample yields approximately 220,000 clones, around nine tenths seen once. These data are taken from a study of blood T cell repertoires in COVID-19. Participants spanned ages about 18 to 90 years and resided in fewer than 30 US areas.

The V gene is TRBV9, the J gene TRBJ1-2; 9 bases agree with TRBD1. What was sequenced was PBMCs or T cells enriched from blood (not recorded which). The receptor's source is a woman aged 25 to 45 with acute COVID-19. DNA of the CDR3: TGTGCCAGCAGCGGCAGACAGGGGGACTATGGCTACACCTTC. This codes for CASSGRQGDYGYTF.